This T cell receptor (beta chain) was documented in a study of CD8 T cells in Susac syndrome. Across the whole study: When blood was collected, patients with Susac syndrome were therapy-naive, were taking corticosteroids, or were receiving intravenous immunoglobulin alone.

A quantity of roughly 0.5 to 1 ug RNA underwent reverse transcription using random hexamers. One entry per CDR3 protein results from TCRdb running MiXCR on the immunoSEQ multiplex PCR reads. The profile shows under 200,000 distinct CDR3 sequences, around nine tenths of them singletons. V dropped 6 bases and J dropped 4; count of bases not matched to a gene: 10. The CDR3 has 15 amino acids. CDR1 and CDR2 (germline): MNHEY, SMNVEV (reference sequence). The sample consisted of CD4+ T cells from PBMCs. This sequence joins TRBV27 and TRBJ2-7; 9 bases agree with TRBD1. The TCR comes from a human donor with Susac syndrome. This CDR3 reads CASRRTGGGSYEQYF. CDR3 bases: TGTGCCAGCAGACGCACAGGGGGCGGAAGTTACGAGCAGTACTTC.